A selection of T cell receptor beta chains follows, all from one sample in a study of blood T cell repertoires in COVID-19. Using immunoSEQ multiplex PCR, the repertoire was profiled, and TCRdb retains in-frame clones only, with some absent. The data hold about 180,000 clones, with around 87% observed a single time. Sequencing was performed on peripheral blood. The receptors here all came from a man aged 35 to 55 with active or convalescent COVID-19. Both conserved end residues are part of each CDR3. The order of the fields is clone size, D gene, J gene, V gene, CDR3 protein, CDR3 DNA. D genes are given only for firm matches. Clone size, where shown, is once, few, many, or a class for clones that have expanded.

clone_size: -; d_call: TRBD1; j_call: TRBJ1-2; v_call: TRBV4-3; cdr3_aa: CASSRAGTGADSYGYTF; cdr3_nt: TGCGCCAGCAGCCGAGCCGGGACAGGGGCAGACTCCTATGGCTACACCTTC
clone_size: -; d_call: -; j_call: TRBJ2-1; v_call: TRBV7-8; cdr3_aa: CASSEAGASYNEQFF; cdr3_nt: TGTGCCAGCAGCGAAGCAGGGGCGTCCTACAATGAGCAGTTCTTC
clone_size: -; d_call: -; j_call: TRBJ2-1; v_call: TRBV27; cdr3_aa: CASSLFQGPGNEQFF; cdr3_nt: TGTGCCAGCAGTTTATTTCAGGGCCCCGGAAATGAGCAGTTCTTC
clone_size: -; d_call: -; j_call: TRBJ2-7; v_call: TRBV3-1/TRBV3-2; cdr3_aa: CASSQDRGTPISYEQYF; cdr3_nt: TGTGCCAGCAGCCAAGATCGTGGGACACCGATCTCCTACGAGCAGTACTTC
clone_size: once; d_call: -; j_call: TRBJ2-1; v_call: TRBV2; cdr3_aa: CASSRGRGYNEQFF; cdr3_nt: TGTGCCAGCAGCCGGGGCAGGGGCTACAATGAGCAGTTCTTC
clone_size: -; d_call: -; j_call: TRBJ2-7; v_call: TRBV30; cdr3_aa: CAWIRRRNSYEQYF; cdr3_nt: TGTGCCTGGATTAGGAGGCGTAACTCCTACGAGCAGTACTTC
clone_size: -; d_call: -; j_call: TRBJ2-1; v_call: TRBV6-1; cdr3_aa: CASSELSFQGGQFF; cdr3_nt: TGTGCCAGCAGTGAGCTATCCTTTCAGGGCGGGCAGTTCTTC
clone_size: -; d_call: -; j_call: TRBJ1-2; v_call: TRBV28; cdr3_aa: CASRLRGSANYGYTF; cdr3_nt: TGTGCCAGCAGATTAAGGGGTTCAGCTAACTATGGCTACACCTTC
clone_size: once; d_call: TRBD2; j_call: TRBJ2-2; v_call: TRBV7-8; cdr3_aa: CASSWTSGDDTGELFF; cdr3_nt: TGTGCCAGCAGCTGGACTAGCGGGGACGACACCGGGGAGCTGTTTTTT
clone_size: -; d_call: -; j_call: TRBJ1-1; v_call: TRBV29-1; cdr3_aa: CSVEHIGGTEAFF; cdr3_nt: TGCAGCGTTGAACACATAGGGGGCACTGAAGCTTTCTTT
clone_size: -; d_call: TRBD1; j_call: TRBJ1-1; v_call: TRBV13; cdr3_aa: CASSLSPFRTGDTEAFF; cdr3_nt: TGTGCCAGCAGCTTAAGCCCCTTCCGGACAGGGGATACTGAAGCTTTCTTT
clone_size: few; d_call: -; j_call: TRBJ1-2; v_call: TRBV10-3; cdr3_aa: CASTIVLQANYGYTF; cdr3_nt: TGTGCCAGTACGATTGTCTTACAGGCTAACTATGGCTACACCTTC
clone_size: -; d_call: TRBD2; j_call: TRBJ2-7; v_call: TRBV2; cdr3_aa: CASSGGTSIYEQYF; cdr3_nt: TGTGCCAGCAGTGGGGGGACTAGCATCTACGAGCAGTACTTC
clone_size: once; d_call: -; j_call: TRBJ2-7; v_call: TRBV28; cdr3_aa: CASSPASGRQYF; cdr3_nt: TGTGCCAGCTCCCCTGCATCTGGCAGGCAGTACTTC
clone_size: -; d_call: -; j_call: TRBJ1-2; v_call: TRBV6-5; cdr3_aa: CASSYEGEGYGYTF; cdr3_nt: TGTGCCAGCAGTTATGAGGGGGAGGGATATGGCTACACCTTC
clone_size: -; d_call: -; j_call: TRBJ1-1; v_call: TRBV11-2; cdr3_aa: CASSLIGAAEAFF; cdr3_nt: TGTGCCAGCAGCCTAATTGGGGCAGCCGAAGCTTTCTTT
clone_size: -; d_call: -; j_call: TRBJ2-7; v_call: TRBV7-2; cdr3_aa: CASSLFLLGSEQYF; cdr3_nt: TGTGCCAGCAGCTTATTTCTTCTCGGTAGCGAGCAGTACTTC
clone_size: -; d_call: -; j_call: TRBJ1-1; v_call: TRBV13; cdr3_aa: CASSLGAGMKSRTEAFF; cdr3_nt: TGTGCCAGCAGCTTGGGAGCTGGGATGAAATCTCGCACTGAAGCTTTCTTT
clone_size: -; d_call: -; j_call: TRBJ1-1; v_call: TRBV2; cdr3_aa: CASRDLRGWNTEAFF; cdr3_nt: TGTGCCAGCAGGGACCTCCGGGGTTGGAACACTGAAGCTTTCTTT
clone_size: -; d_call: TRBD2; j_call: TRBJ2-5; v_call: TRBV5-5; cdr3_aa: CASQPAGGRETQYF; cdr3_nt: TGTGCCAGCCAACCTGCGGGGGGACGAGAGACCCAGTACTTC
clone_size: once; d_call: -; j_call: TRBJ1-1; v_call: TRBV5-6; cdr3_aa: CASSLGAGDTEAFF; cdr3_nt: TGTGCCAGCAGCTTGGGGGCAGGGGACACTGAAGCTTTCTTT
clone_size: -; d_call: -; j_call: TRBJ1-5; v_call: TRBV19; cdr3_aa: CASSQVGSNQPQHF; cdr3_nt: TGTGCCAGTAGCCAAGTCGGGAGCAATCAGCCCCAGCATTTT
clone_size: few; d_call: -; j_call: TRBJ1-6; v_call: TRBV27; cdr3_aa: CASRNRVIVGAPLHF; cdr3_nt: TGTGCCAGCAGGAACAGGGTGATTGTGGGCGCACCCCTCCACTTT
clone_size: -; d_call: -; j_call: TRBJ1-2; v_call: TRBV21-1; cdr3_aa: CASSKPPGINYGYTF; cdr3_nt: TGTGCCAGCAGCAAACCCCCAGGAATAAACTATGGCTACACCTTC
clone_size: -; d_call: -; j_call: TRBJ2-7; v_call: TRBV29-1; cdr3_aa: CSVEVSVRFSYEQYF; cdr3_nt: TGCAGCGTTGAAGTGTCAGTCAGATTCTCCTACGAGCAGTACTTC
clone_size: -; d_call: TRBD1; j_call: TRBJ1-5; v_call: TRBV5-5; cdr3_aa: CASSSRQGRNQPQHF; cdr3_nt: TGTGCCAGCAGCTCACGACAGGGCCGCAATCAGCCCCAGCATTTT
clone_size: -; d_call: TRBD1; j_call: TRBJ1-2; v_call: TRBV24-1; cdr3_aa: CATSPQGVGYGYTF; cdr3_nt: TGTGCCACCAGTCCTCAGGGGGTAGGCTATGGCTACACCTTC
clone_size: -; d_call: -; j_call: TRBJ2-4; v_call: TRBV3-1/TRBV3-2; cdr3_aa: CASSQTRGIQYF; cdr3_nt: TGTGCCAGCAGCCAAACCCGGGGCATTCAGTACTTC
clone_size: -; d_call: TRBD1; j_call: TRBJ1-2; v_call: TRBV19; cdr3_aa: CASSIGRTGGRDGYTF; cdr3_nt: TGTGCCAGTAGTATAGGGCGGACAGGGGGTAGAGATGGCTACACCTTC
clone_size: -; d_call: TRBD1; j_call: TRBJ1-1; v_call: TRBV3-1/TRBV3-2; cdr3_aa: CASSPSDRGGTEAFF; cdr3_nt: TGTGCCAGCAGCCCATCGGACAGGGGGGGCACTGAAGCTTTCTTT
clone_size: -; d_call: -; j_call: TRBJ2-1; v_call: TRBV19; cdr3_aa: CASSIDRGYEQFF; cdr3_nt: TGTGCCAGTAGTATAGATCGGGGTTATGAGCAGTTCTTC
clone_size: -; d_call: -; j_call: TRBJ2-1; v_call: TRBV6-1; cdr3_aa: CASSEASGGTYNEQFF; cdr3_nt: TGTGCCAGCAGTGAAGCGTCCGGGGGAACCTACAATGAGCAGTTCTTC
clone_size: -; d_call: -; j_call: TRBJ1-4; v_call: TRBV21-1; cdr3_aa: CASSPRDSQIRHEKLFF; cdr3_nt: TGTGCCAGCAGTCCCCGGGACAGTCAGATTAGGCATGAAAAACTGTTTTTT
clone_size: -; d_call: -; j_call: TRBJ1-6; v_call: TRBV4-2; cdr3_aa: CASSQEGGYNSPLHF; cdr3_nt: TGTGCCAGCAGCCAAGAAGGCGGATATAATTCACCCCTCCACTTT
clone_size: -; d_call: TRBD1; j_call: TRBJ2-1; v_call: TRBV2; cdr3_aa: CASGRDRGYNEQFF; cdr3_nt: TGTGCCAGCGGGAGGGACAGGGGGTACAATGAGCAGTTCTTC
clone_size: -; d_call: -; j_call: TRBJ2-6; v_call: TRBV6-1; cdr3_aa: CASSETSGANVLTF; cdr3_nt: TGTGCCAGCAGTGAAACTTCTGGGGCCAACGTCCTGACTTTC
clone_size: -; d_call: -; j_call: TRBJ1-1; v_call: TRBV4-2; cdr3_aa: CASSQGLTEAFF; cdr3_nt: TGTGCCAGCAGCCAAGGTCTAACTGAAGCTTTCTTT
clone_size: -; d_call: TRBD1; j_call: TRBJ1-2; v_call: TRBV28; cdr3_aa: CASSPLRDSRINYGYTF; cdr3_nt: TGTGCCAGCAGTCCCCTCCGGGACAGTCGAATTAACTATGGCTACACCTTC
clone_size: -; d_call: -; j_call: TRBJ2-1; v_call: TRBV7-9; cdr3_aa: CASSLVSGKSSYNEQFF; cdr3_nt: TGTGCCAGCAGCTTAGTATCAGGGAAGAGCTCCTACAATGAGCAGTTCTTC
clone_size: -; d_call: -; j_call: TRBJ1-3; v_call: TRBV3-1/TRBV3-2; cdr3_aa: CASSPTGVGGNTIYF; cdr3_nt: TGTGCCAGCAGCCCGACGGGGGTGGGCGGAAACACCATATATTTT
clone_size: -; d_call: TRBD1; j_call: TRBJ1-1; v_call: TRBV11-2; cdr3_aa: CASSRDRGGKTNTEAFF; cdr3_nt: TGTGCCAGCAGCCGGGACAGGGGCGGAAAGACGAACACTGAAGCTTTCTTT
clone_size: -; d_call: TRBD2; j_call: TRBJ2-7; v_call: TRBV11-2; cdr3_aa: CASSGLAGFGEQYF; cdr3_nt: TGTGCCAGCTCGGGACTAGCGGGTTTTGGCGAGCAGTACTTC
clone_size: -; d_call: -; j_call: TRBJ1-2; v_call: TRBV12-3/TRBV12-4; cdr3_aa: CASSLLESTGYTF; cdr3_nt: TGTGCCAGCAGTTTACTGGAGTCTACTGGCTACACCTTC
clone_size: -; d_call: -; j_call: TRBJ1-4; v_call: TRBV6-5; cdr3_aa: CASREGSSNEKLFF; cdr3_nt: TGTGCCAGCAGGGAGGGGTCGTCTAATGAAAAACTGTTTTTT
clone_size: -; d_call: -; j_call: TRBJ1-1; v_call: TRBV19; cdr3_aa: CASSIRKGQGRDDTEAFF; cdr3_nt: TGTGCCAGTAGTATCAGAAAAGGGCAGGGGCGAGATGACACTGAAGCTTTCTTT
clone_size: -; d_call: -; j_call: TRBJ1-1; v_call: TRBV2; cdr3_aa: CASVRELNTEAFF; cdr3_nt: TGTGCCAGCGTTCGGGAGTTGAACACTGAAGCTTTCTTT
clone_size: -; d_call: TRBD2; j_call: TRBJ2-7; v_call: TRBV11-2; cdr3_aa: CASSFGGAIYEQYF; cdr3_nt: TGTGCCAGCAGCTTCGGGGGGGCGATCTACGAGCAGTACTTC